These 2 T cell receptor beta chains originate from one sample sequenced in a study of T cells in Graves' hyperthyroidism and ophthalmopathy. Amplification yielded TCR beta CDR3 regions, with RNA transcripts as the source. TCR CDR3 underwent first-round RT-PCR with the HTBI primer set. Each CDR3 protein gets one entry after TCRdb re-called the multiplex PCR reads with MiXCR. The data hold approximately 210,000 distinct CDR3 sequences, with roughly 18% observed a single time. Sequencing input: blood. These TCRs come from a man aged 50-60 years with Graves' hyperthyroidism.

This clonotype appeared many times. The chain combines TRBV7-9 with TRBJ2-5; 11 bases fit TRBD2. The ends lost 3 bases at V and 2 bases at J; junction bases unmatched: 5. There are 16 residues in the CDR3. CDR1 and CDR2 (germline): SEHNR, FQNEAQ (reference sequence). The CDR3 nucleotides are TGTGCCAGCAGCTTTAGCGGGAGGGCAGCACAAGAGACCCAGTACTTC. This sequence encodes CASSFSGRAAQETQYF.

CDR3: CSAGTHRTDTQYF. In nucleotides, the CDR3 is TGCAGTGCTGGGACTCACCGCACAGATACGCAGTATTTT. V usage is TRBV20-1 and J usage is TRBJ2-3; the D gene is possibly TRBD2 (6 bases). The CDR3 length is 13 residues. The ends were cut back, 5 bases at V and 1 base at J, with 10 bases in the middle. Looked up from germline, CDR1 is DFQATT and CDR2 is SNEGSKA (reference sequence).